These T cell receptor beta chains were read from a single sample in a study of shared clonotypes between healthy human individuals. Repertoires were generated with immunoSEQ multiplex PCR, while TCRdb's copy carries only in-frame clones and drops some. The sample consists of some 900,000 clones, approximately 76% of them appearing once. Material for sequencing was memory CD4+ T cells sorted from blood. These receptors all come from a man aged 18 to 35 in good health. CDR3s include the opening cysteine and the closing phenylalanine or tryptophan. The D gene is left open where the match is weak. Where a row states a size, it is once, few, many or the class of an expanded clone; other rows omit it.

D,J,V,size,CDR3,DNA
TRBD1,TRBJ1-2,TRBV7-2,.,CASSSTVAGGHYYGYTF,TGTGCCAGCAGCTCCACAGTGGCAGGGGGCCATTACTATGGCTACACCTTC
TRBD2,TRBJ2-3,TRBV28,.,CASASGRTDTQYF,TGTGCCAGCGCTAGCGGGAGAACAGATACGCAGTATTTT
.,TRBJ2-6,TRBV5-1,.,CASSFPLRGSGANVLTF,TGCGCCAGCAGCTTCCCCCTCCGGGGCTCTGGGGCCAACGTCCTGACTTTC
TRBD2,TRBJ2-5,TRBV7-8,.,CASSLIDSGRGETQYF,TGTGCCAGCAGCTTGATCGATAGCGGGAGAGGAGAGACCCAGTACTTC
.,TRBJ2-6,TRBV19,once,CASSDSGISGANVLTF,TGTGCCAGTAGCGACAGCGGAATCTCTGGGGCCAACGTCCTGACTTTC
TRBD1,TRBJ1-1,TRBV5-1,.,CASSGTGAKNTEAFF,TGCGCCAGCAGCGGCACAGGGGCCAAGAACACTGAAGCTTTCTTT
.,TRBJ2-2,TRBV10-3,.,CAISESTRNTGELFF,TGTGCCATCAGTGAGTCGACTAGGAACACCGGGGAGCTGTTTTTT
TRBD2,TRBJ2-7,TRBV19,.,CATAASRGVYNEQYF,TGTGCCACCGCAGCTAGTCGGGGGGTATATAACGAGCAGTACTTC
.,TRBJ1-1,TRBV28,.,CASNAPFTEAFF,TGTGCCAGCAACGCCCCCTTCACTGAAGCTTTCTTT
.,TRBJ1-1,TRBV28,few,CASSVTQGRTEAFF,TGTGCCAGCAGCGTAACCCAGGGGCGGACTGAAGCTTTCTTT
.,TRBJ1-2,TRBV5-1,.,CASSLQENYGYTF,TGCGCCAGCAGCTTGCAGGAAAACTATGGCTACACCTTC
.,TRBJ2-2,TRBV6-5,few,CASIPPGNTGELFF,TGTGCCAGCATCCCCCCGGGTAACACCGGGGAGCTGTTTTTT
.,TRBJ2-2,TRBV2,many,CASVVGDGELFF,TGTGCCAGCGTTGTCGGGGACGGGGAGCTGTTTTTT
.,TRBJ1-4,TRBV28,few,CASKRTWDNEKLFF,TGTGCCAGCAAACGGACATGGGATAATGAAAAACTGTTTTTT
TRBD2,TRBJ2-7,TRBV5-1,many,CASSPQGAGGAQSSYEQYF,TGCGCCAGCAGCCCCCAAGGGGCGGGAGGAGCCCAGTCCTCCTACGAGCAGTACTTC
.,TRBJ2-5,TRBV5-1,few,CASSLGIMETQYF,TGCGCCAGCAGCTTGGGTATAATGGAGACCCAGTACTTC
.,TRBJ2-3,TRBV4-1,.,CASSQDVLADTQYF,TGCGCCAGCAGCCAAGATGTCCTAGCGGATACGCAGTATTTT
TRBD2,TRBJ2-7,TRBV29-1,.,CSVLLAGGGQYF,TGCAGCGTCCTACTAGCGGGAGGGGGGCAGTACTTC
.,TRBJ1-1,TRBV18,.,CASSPQGQGEAFF,TGTGCCAGCTCACCCCAGGGCCAGGGTGAAGCTTTCTTT
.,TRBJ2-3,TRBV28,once,CASSSAGTGTNTQYF,TGTGCCAGCAGTTCCGCCGGAACAGGAACTAATACGCAGTATTTT
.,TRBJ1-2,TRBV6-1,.,CASSEVGKRPLSYTF,TGTGCCAGCAGTGAGGTCGGAAAGCGGCCCCTATCCTACACCTTC
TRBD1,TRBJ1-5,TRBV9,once,CASSGGQINQPQHF,TGTGCCAGCAGCGGGGGACAGATCAATCAGCCCCAGCATTTT
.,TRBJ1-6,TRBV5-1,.,CASSVGTENNSPLHF,TGCGCCAGCAGCGTAGGGACTGAGAATAATTCACCCCTCCACTTT
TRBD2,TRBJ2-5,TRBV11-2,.,CASSLDLLGLAGQQETQYF,TGTGCCAGCAGCTTAGATCTTCTGGGACTAGCGGGACAACAAGAGACCCAGTACTTC
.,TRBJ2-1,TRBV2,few,CASSESGTSYNEQFF,TGTGCCAGCAGTGAAAGTGGGACCTCCTACAATGAGCAGTTCTTC
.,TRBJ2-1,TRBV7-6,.,CASSLVPGHNEQFF,TGTGCCAGCAGCTTAGTGCCAGGGCACAATGAGCAGTTCTTC
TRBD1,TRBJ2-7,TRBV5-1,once,CASSLGQGSYEQYF,TGCGCCAGCAGCCTGGGACAGGGCTCCTACGAGCAGTACTTC
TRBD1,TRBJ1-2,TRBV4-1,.,CASSRRTGEGYTF,TGCGCCAGCAGCCGCCGGACAGGGGAGGGCTACACCTTC
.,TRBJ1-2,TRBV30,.,CAWSRPGAGNYGYTF,TGTGCCTGGAGTCGCCCGGGAGCCGGAAACTATGGCTACACCTTC
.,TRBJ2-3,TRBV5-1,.,CASSSWGVSFTDTQYF,TGCGCCAGCAGCTCCTGGGGCGTTAGCTTCACAGATACGCAGTATTTT
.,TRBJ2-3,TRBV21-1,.,CASRAPNTDTQYF,TGTGCCAGCAGGGCGCCTAACACAGATACGCAGTATTTT
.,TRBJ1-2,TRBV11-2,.,CASSLATAYGYTF,TGTGCCAGCAGCTTAGCGACAGCCTATGGCTACACCTTC
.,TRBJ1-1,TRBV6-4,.,CASSELGFSTEAFF,TGTGCCAGCAGTGAACTTGGGTTCTCCACTGAAGCTTTCTTT
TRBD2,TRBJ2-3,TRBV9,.,CASSAGLAGYTDTQYF,TGTGCCAGCAGCGCCGGACTAGCGGGATACACAGATACGCAGTATTTT
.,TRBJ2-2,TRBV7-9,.,CASSMRQGGTGELFF,TGTGCCAGCAGCATGCGACAGGGAGGTACCGGGGAGCTGTTTTTT
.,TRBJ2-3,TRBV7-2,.,CASSLDVGGTQYF,TGTGCCAGCAGCTTAGATGTGGGCGGTACGCAGTATTTT
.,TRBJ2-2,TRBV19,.,CASSIGGNTGELFF,TGTGCCAGTAGTATAGGCGGAAACACCGGGGAGCTGTTTTTT